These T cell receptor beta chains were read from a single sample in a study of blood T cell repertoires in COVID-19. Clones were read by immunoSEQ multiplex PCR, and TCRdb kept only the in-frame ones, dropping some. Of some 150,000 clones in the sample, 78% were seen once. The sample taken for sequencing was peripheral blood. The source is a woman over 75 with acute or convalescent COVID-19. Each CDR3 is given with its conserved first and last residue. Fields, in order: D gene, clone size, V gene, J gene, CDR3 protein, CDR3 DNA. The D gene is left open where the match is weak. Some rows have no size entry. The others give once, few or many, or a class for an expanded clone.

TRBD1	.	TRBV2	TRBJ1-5	CASNKDRGPGQPQHF	TGTGCCAGCAACAAGGACAGGGGGCCGGGGCAGCCCCAGCATTTT
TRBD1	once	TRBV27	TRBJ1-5	CASSFGRGHGQPQHF	TGTGCCAGCAGTTTTGGCAGGGGGCACGGTCAGCCCCAGCATTTT
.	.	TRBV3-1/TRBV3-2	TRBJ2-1	CASSPRDNEQFF	TGTGCCAGCAGCCCTCGGGACAATGAGCAGTTCTTC
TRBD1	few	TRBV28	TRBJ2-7	CASSLGTGRWQYF	TGTGCCAGCAGTTTGGGGACAGGGAGGTGGCAGTACTTC
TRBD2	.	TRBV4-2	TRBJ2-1	CASSQDTSGRNNEQFF	TGTGCCAGCAGCCAAGATACTAGCGGGAGAAACAATGAGCAGTTCTTC
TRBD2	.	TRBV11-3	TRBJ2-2	CASSRTRVGELFF	TGTGCCAGCAGCAGGACTAGGGTCGGGGAGCTGTTTTTT
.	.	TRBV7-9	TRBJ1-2	CASSLARPKGGYTF	TGTGCCAGCAGCTTAGCCCGGCCCAAGGGGGGCTACACCTTC
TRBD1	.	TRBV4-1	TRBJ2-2	CASSQGQGRAGELFF	TGCGCCAGCAGCCAGGGACAGGGGAGGGCCGGGGAGCTGTTTTTT
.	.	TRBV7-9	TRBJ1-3	CASSILGRAGNTIYF	TGTGCCAGCAGCATCCTCGGCAGGGCTGGAAACACCATATATTTT
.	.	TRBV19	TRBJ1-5	CASRWRVGQPQHF	TGTGCCAGTAGGTGGAGGGTAGGACAGCCCCAGCATTTT
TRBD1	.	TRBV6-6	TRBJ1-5	CASTPTGGSQPQHF	TGTGCCAGCACCCCTACAGGGGGCAGTCAGCCCCAGCATTTT
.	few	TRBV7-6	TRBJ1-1	CASSGRVRAQVWDMNTEAFF	TGTGCCAGCAGCGGCAGGGTACGGGCCCAGGTCTGGGACATGAACACTGAAGCTTTCTTT
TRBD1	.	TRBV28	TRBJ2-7	CASSSFYRGASYEQYF	TGTGCCAGCAGTTCATTCTACAGGGGCGCAAGCTACGAGCAGTACTTC
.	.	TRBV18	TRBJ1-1	CASSRQEIFDYTEAFF	TGTGCCAGCTCACGACAGGAGATCTTCGATTACACTGAAGCTTTCTTT
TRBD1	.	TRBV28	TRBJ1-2	CASSTTGGDGYTF	TGTGCCAGCAGTACTACAGGGGGCGATGGCTACACCTTC
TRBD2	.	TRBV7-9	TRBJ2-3	CASSPRTRRVADTQYF	TGTGCCAGCAGCCCTCGGACTAGACGCGTAGCAGATACGCAGTATTTT
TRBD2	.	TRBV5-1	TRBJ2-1	CASSLASSGSSYNEQFF	TGCGCCAGCAGCTTGGCCTCCAGCGGGAGCTCCTACAATGAGCAGTTCTTC
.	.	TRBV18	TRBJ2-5	CASSPLDRRGETQYF	TGTGCCAGCTCACCTTTGGACAGGAGGGGTGAGACCCAGTACTTC
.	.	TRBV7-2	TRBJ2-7	CASSPLAGSSYEQYF	TGTGCCAGCAGCCCACTAGCCGGGAGCTCCTACGAGCAGTACTTC
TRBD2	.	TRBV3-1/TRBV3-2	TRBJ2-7	CASSRTSGSTEQYF	TGTGCCAGCAGCCGGACTAGCGGGAGCACCGAGCAGTACTTC
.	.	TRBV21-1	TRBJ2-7	CASSIVEKGTGLCSYEQYF	TGTGCCAGCAGCATCGTAGAAAAGGGAACAGGGCTTTGCTCCTACGAGCAGTACTTC
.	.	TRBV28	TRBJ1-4	CASSLRGEKLFF	TGTGCCAGCAGTCTGAGAGGGGAAAAACTGTTTTTT
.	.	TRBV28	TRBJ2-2	CASSFSEGAGTGELFF	TGTGCCAGCAGTTTTAGCGAGGGAGCGGGCACCGGGGAGCTGTTTTTT
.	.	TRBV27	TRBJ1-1	CASSFTGTTEAFF	TGTGCCAGCAGTTTTACAGGGACCACTGAAGCTTTCTTT
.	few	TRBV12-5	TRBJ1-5	CASGLVLGGGGGQPQHF	TGTGCTAGTGGTTTGGTACTGGGAGGAGGTGGGGGTCAGCCCCAGCATTTT
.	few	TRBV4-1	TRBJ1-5	CASSQEERQPQHF	TGCGCCAGCAGCCAAGAAGAGCGTCAGCCCCAGCATTTT
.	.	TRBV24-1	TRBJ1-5	CATSVREGDQPQHF	TGTGCCACCAGTGTACGCGAGGGCGATCAGCCCCAGCATTTT
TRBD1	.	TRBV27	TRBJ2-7	CASSSWDSFYEQYF	TGTGCCAGCAGTTCCTGGGACAGTTTCTACGAGCAGTACTTC
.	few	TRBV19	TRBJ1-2	CASRAGVQYGYTF	TGTGCCAGTAGGGCAGGGGTACAGTATGGCTACACCTTC
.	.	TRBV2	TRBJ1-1	CASKLTGNTEAFF	TGTGCCAGCAAACTTACAGGGAACACTGAAGCTTTCTTT
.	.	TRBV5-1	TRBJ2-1	CASSLAMRVPYNEQFF	TGCGCCAGCAGCTTGGCCATGAGGGTCCCATACAATGAGCAGTTCTTC
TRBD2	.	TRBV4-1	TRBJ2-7	CASSSTSGGYEQYF	TGCGCCAGCAGCTCTACTAGCGGGGGTTACGAGCAGTACTTC
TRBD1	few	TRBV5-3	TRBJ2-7	CARQVQGAELGEQYF	TGTGCCAGACAAGTACAGGGGGCTGAGTTAGGGGAGCAGTACTTC
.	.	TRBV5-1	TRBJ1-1	CASSSYLGGTEAFF	TGCGCCAGCAGCTCCTATCTCGGGGGCACTGAAGCTTTCTTT
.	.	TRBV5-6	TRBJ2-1	CASSLGGRYNEQFF	TGTGCCAGCAGCTTGGGGGGGCGCTACAATGAGCAGTTCTTC
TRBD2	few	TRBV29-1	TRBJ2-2	CSVLTSAATGELFF	TGCAGCGTTTTGACTAGCGCTGCCACCGGGGAGCTGTTTTTT
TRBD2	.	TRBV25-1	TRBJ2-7	CASSELSSGNYEQYF	TGTGCCAGCAGTGAATTGTCAAGCGGGAACTACGAGCAGTACTTC
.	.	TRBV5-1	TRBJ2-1	CATKPGVAIGEQFF	TGCGCCACAAAGCCCGGGGTCGCAATTGGAGAGCAGTTCTTC
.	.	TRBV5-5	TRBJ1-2	CASRGQGWYGYTF	TGTGCCAGCAGAGGCCAGGGGTGGTATGGCTACACCTTC
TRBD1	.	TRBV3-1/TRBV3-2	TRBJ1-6	CASSRQTGTGNSPLHF	TGTGCCAGCAGCCGTCAAACAGGGACAGGGAATTCACCCCTCCACTTT
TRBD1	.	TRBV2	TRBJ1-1	CASSLTGVDTEAFF	TGTGCCAGCAGTTTGACAGGGGTCGACACTGAAGCTTTCTTT
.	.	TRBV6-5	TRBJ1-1	CASSYSNRATEAFF	TGTGCCAGCAGTTACTCGAACAGGGCAACTGAAGCTTTCTTT
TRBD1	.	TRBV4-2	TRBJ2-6	CASSQAPGQGISGANVLTF	TGTGCCAGCAGCCAGGCACCCGGACAGGGGATCTCTGGGGCCAACGTCCTGACTTTC
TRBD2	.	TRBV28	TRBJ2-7	CASSSPSGRPHYEQYF	TGTGCCAGCAGTTCCCCTAGCGGGAGACCTCACTACGAGCAGTACTTC
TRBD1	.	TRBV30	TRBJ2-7	CVLGGSSYEQYF	TGTGTCCTAGGGGGCAGCTCCTACGAGCAGTACTTC
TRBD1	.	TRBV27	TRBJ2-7	CASSVSGQGVGYEQYF	TGTGCCAGCAGTGTTTCCGGACAGGGAGTCGGCTACGAGCAGTACTTC
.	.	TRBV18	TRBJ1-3	CASSGGAGNTIYF	TGTGCCAGTTCGGGAGGTGCTGGAAACACCATATATTTT